This T cell receptor (beta chain) was identified in a study of T cell responses to AZD1222 COVID-19 vaccine. Clones were sequenced by immunoSEQ multiplex PCR, and TCRdb holds only the in-frame ones, with some missing. The repertoire holds 95,000 to 110,000 clones, around 91% seen once, with 18% in the top ten. The CDR3 runs 15 residues. Trimming removed 3 bases from V and 1 base from J, with 12 bases in between. In germline, CDR1 is MNHNS, CDR2 SASEGT. Broader study findings: Donors were chiefly white British, with a greater number of females, and clonal diversity was perhaps underestimated. CD4 TCRs associated with vaccination spanned spike, dominating at 160-218 and 743-854. Just six AZD1222 recipients were seropositive at baseline.

Details on this clone: Its target is not known.

The chain couples TRBV6-1 to TRBJ1-1, with a tentative D call TRBD1 (5 bases). This clonotype was obtained from an adult in good health. The sample consisted of peripheral blood, taken on day 0 of AZD1222 vaccination. The CDR3 region has the DNA TGTGCCAGCAGTGAGCCAGGGTGGGGGAACACTGAAGCTTTCTTT. Amino acid sequence: CASSEPGWGNTEAFF.